Below, one T cell receptor beta chain is given with its context. Its matching antigen is unknown. This specimen belongs to a study of T cells after yellow fever vaccination. From the 5' RACE reads, TCRdb called clonotypes with MiXCR, one entry per CDR3 protein. The sample lists about 330,000 distinct CDR3 sequences, 4.1% seen once, with approximately 25% in the top ten. The study's findings and limits: After the booster, approximately 95% of CD4 and more than 85% of CD8 primary-response clones were re-detected. High-abundance clonotypes from the bulk population could contaminate FACS-sorted repertoires.

Germline-derived CDR1 and CDR2 are MDHEN and SYDVKM. Trimming removed 3 bases from V and 4 bases from J; junction bases left unmatched: 9. The CDR3 length is 17 residues. The sequence came from a man younger than 35 who received the YFV17D yellow fever vaccine. The material was PBMCs, obtained 5 days after the yellow fever booster vaccination. The chain recombines TRBV28 with TRBJ2-1; 10 bases agree with TRBD1. For the CDR3, the DNA is TGTGCCAGCAGTTTTGCCCAGACAGGGGGCGCGTACAATGAGCAGTTCTTC. Its protein product is CASSFAQTGGAYNEQFF.